Below, 3 T cell receptor beta chains from the same sample are listed, as sequenced in a study of blood T cell repertoires in COVID-19. The repertoire was sequenced with immunoSEQ multiplex PCR; TCRdb's copy has only in-frame clones and lacks some. The sample lists 95,000 or so clones; more than 80% were seen once. The sequencing sample was made of peripheral blood. The receptor source for this set is a human donor in a cohort sampled during active COVID-19.

V is TRBV6-5 and J is TRBJ2-5, with TRBD2 as a possible D gene (5 bases). CDR1 and CDR2 from the germline V gene are MNHEY and SVGAGI. V lost 8 bases and J lost 6, with 13 bases in between. CDR3 length equals 12 residues. The CDR3 loop is CASAGSGKTQYF. DNA for the CDR3: TGTGCCAGCGCCGGGTCCGGGAAGACCCAGTACTTC.

The rearrangement joins TRBV28 to TRBJ2-7; D not certain. Germline V gene lookup returns CDR1 MDHEN and CDR2 SYDVKM. The V end lost 6 bases, the J end lost 2 bases, and 11 bases lay between the germline ends. CDR3 length equals 13 residues. CDR3 DNA: TGTGCCAGCAGCATAAAGAGCCCCTACGAGCAGTACTTC. It specifies CASSIKSPYEQYF.

V gene TRBV15 combines with J gene TRBJ2-7, with a weak D call TRBD2 (6 bases). Trimming removed 0 bases from V and 4 bases from J, with 13 bases in between. The CDR3 runs to 15 residues. Germline V lookup: CDR1 LNHNV, CDR2 YYDKDF (reference sequence). CDR3 coding DNA: TGTGCCACCAGCAGAGATCCCCTTCTAGCGTACGAGCAGTACTTC. Its protein is CATSRDPLLAYEQYF. The variable domain in full, completed from reference TRBV15 and TRBJ2-7, reads DAMVIQNPRYQVTQFGKPVTLSCSQTLNHNVMYWYQQKSSQAPKLLFHYYDKDFNNEADTPDNFQSRRPNTSFCFLDIRSPGLGDTAMYLCATSRDPLLAYEQYFGPGTRLTVT.